This is a list of T cell receptor beta chains from one sample in a study of T cell responses to AZD1222 COVID-19 vaccine. TCRdb's table, derived via immunoSEQ multiplex PCR, lists solely in-frame clones and lacks some. The table lists under 170,000 clones, roughly 94% of them singletons. This specimen was peripheral blood, taken on day 0 of AZD1222 vaccination. Receptors were obtained from an adult in good health. CDR3s include the opening cysteine and the closing phenylalanine or tryptophan. Each record gives: J gene, V gene, clone size, D gene, CDR3 protein, CDR3 DNA. The D gene is left open where the match is weak. Rows give clone size only sometimes, using once, few, many, or a class for an expanded clone.

TRBJ2-2 | TRBV4-3 | - | TRBD2 | CASSQDRGGGNTGELFF | TGCGCCAGCAGCCAAGATCGGGGCGGGGGGAACACCGGGGAGCTGTTTTTT
TRBJ2-1 | TRBV2 | - | TRBD2 | CASRLSTLRLAGSNEQFF | TGTGCCAGCAGGTTGAGCACCCTAAGGCTAGCGGGTAGCAATGAGCAGTTCTTC
TRBJ2-6 | TRBV7-2 | - | - | CASSSSKVATYSGANVLTF | TGTGCCAGCAGTTCCTCCAAGGTAGCGACCTACTCTGGGGCCAACGTCCTGACTTTC
TRBJ1-2 | TRBV18 | - | - | CASSPDSNYGYTF | TGTGCCAGCTCACCCGACAGTAACTATGGCTACACCTTC
TRBJ1-4 | TRBV5-4 | - | - | CASSPGGGLNEKLFF | TGTGCCAGCAGCCCGGGGGGTGGCCTTAATGAAAAACTGTTTTTT
TRBJ2-2 | TRBV2 | - | - | CASSVNQGWTGELFF | TGTGCCAGCAGTGTGAATCAGGGTTGGACCGGGGAGCTGTTTTTT
TRBJ2-6 | TRBV19 | - | TRBD1 | CASSIGTGVWGTSGANVLTF | TGTGCCAGTAGTATAGGGACAGGGGTGTGGGGGACCTCTGGGGCCAACGTCCTGACTTTC
TRBJ1-1 | TRBV7-4 | - | TRBD1 | CASTRDRENTEAFF | TGTGCCAGCACCCGGGACAGGGAGAACACTGAAGCTTTCTTT
TRBJ1-2 | TRBV4-2 | few | - | CASSPPEEGGGYTF | TGTGCCAGCAGCCCCCCCGAGGAGGGAGGTGGCTACACCTTC
TRBJ2-3 | TRBV3-1/TRBV3-2 | once | - | CASSQVANTQYF | TGTGCCAGCAGCCAAGTCGCAAATACGCAGTATTTT
TRBJ2-5 | TRBV12-3/TRBV12-4 | - | TRBD2 | CASRGAGVETQYF | TGTGCCAGCAGGGGAGCGGGGGTGGAGACCCAGTACTTC
TRBJ1-4 | TRBV19 | - | - | CASSTPVRTDHEKLFF | TGTGCCAGTAGTACCCCGGTCCGGACAGACCATGAAAAACTGTTTTTT
TRBJ2-1 | TRBV7-2 | - | - | CASSLEGLDEQFF | TGTGCCAGCAGCTTAGAGGGGCTCGATGAGCAGTTCTTC
TRBJ2-1 | TRBV7-2 | - | TRBD2 | CASSLGLAGAGYNEQFF | TGTGCCAGCAGCCTAGGACTAGCGGGGGCGGGGTACAATGAGCAGTTCTTC
TRBJ1-3 | TRBV2 | - | - | CASSDGPRHLAGNTIYF | TGTGCCAGCAGTGATGGTCCCCGGCACCTGGCTGGAAACACCATATATTTT
TRBJ2-5 | TRBV2 | - | TRBD1 | CASSTTGDQWSQYF | TGTGCCAGCAGTACAACAGGGGACCAGTGGTCCCAGTACTTC
TRBJ2-1 | TRBV27 | once | TRBD2 | CASSLTGLAGGEQFF | TGTGCCAGCAGTTTAACTGGACTAGCGGGAGGTGAGCAGTTCTTC
TRBJ2-3 | TRBV19 | - | TRBD2 | CAQLTSGVPDTQYF | TGTGCCCAACTGACTAGCGGGGTGCCAGATACGCAGTATTTT
TRBJ2-3 | TRBV5-8 | - | TRBD1 | CASSAGTDFHTDTQYF | TGTGCCAGCAGCGCCGGGACAGACTTTCACACAGATACGCAGTATTTT